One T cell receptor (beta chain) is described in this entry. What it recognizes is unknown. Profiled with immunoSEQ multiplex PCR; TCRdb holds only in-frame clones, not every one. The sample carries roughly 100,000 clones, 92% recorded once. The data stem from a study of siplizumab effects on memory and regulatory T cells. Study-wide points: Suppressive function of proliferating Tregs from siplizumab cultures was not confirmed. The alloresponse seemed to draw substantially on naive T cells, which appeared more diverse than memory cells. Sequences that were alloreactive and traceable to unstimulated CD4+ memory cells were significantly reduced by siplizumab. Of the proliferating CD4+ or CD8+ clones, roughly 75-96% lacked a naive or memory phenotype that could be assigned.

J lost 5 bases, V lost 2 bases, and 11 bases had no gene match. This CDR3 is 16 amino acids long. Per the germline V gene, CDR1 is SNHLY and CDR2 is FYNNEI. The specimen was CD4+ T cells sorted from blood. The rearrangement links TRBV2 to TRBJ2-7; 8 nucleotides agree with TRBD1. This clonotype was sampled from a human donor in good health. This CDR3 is CASSERRGQGGNEQYF. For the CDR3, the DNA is TGTGCCAGCAGTGAACGGAGAGGACAGGGTGGTAACGAGCAGTACTTC.